Presented here are 25 T cell receptor beta chains from one specimen sequenced in a study of cytomegalovirus exposure and HLA in healthy donors. PCR amplification relied on 60 Vbeta primers (plus 13 Jbeta primers). Profiling relied on immunoSEQ multiplex PCR, and the TCRdb table lists in-frame clones only, not all of them. The data contain 190,000 or so clones, 75% to 90% of them singletons. The sequencing sample was made of PBMCs. Receptor source: a man aged 45-65 years in good health and CMV-seronegative.

The rearrangement uses TRBV29-1 and TRBJ1-1; TRBD1 aligns across 8 bases. Looked up from germline, CDR1 is SQVTM and CDR2 is ANQGSEA. V trimming: 6 bases; J trimming: 1 base; junction bases outside the gene matches: 7. This CDR3 comprises 14 residues. CDR3 loop: CSVNARGRNTEAFF. The CDR3 DNA follows: TGCAGCGTCAACGCCAGGGGGCGGAACACTGAAGCTTTCTTT.

The chain carries TRBV5-1 and TRBJ1-3; the match to TRBD1 covers 7 bases. After removal of 0 bases from V and 4 bases from J, the junction contained 1 base not matched to a gene. The CDR3 consists of 14 residues. In germline, CDR1 is SGHRS, CDR2 YFSETQ. The CDR3 loop reads CASSLGDRGNTIYF. CDR3 bases: TGCGCCAGCAGCTTGGGGGACAGAGGAAACACCATATATTTT.

The chain employs TRBV18 and TRBJ2-3; 8 bases are shared with TRBD2. CDR3 size: 16 residues. V was pared by 3 bases and J by 5 bases, with 10 bases of the junction left unmatched. The germline V gene has CDR1 KGHSH and CDR2 LQKENI. In nucleotides, the CDR3 is TGTGCCAGCTCACCTCCTCGGGGGGGCCCTGGAGATACGCAGTATTTT. This gives the protein CASSPPRGGPGDTQYF.

The chain recombines TRBV7-2 with TRBJ2-1; unclear D gene. Trimming pared 1 base from V and 7 bases from J, leaving 11 bases between. Germline V gene sequence: CDR1 SGHTA, CDR2 FQGNSA. This CDR3 is 14 amino acids long. The CDR3 reads CASSLGAQPNEQFF. Written as DNA, the CDR3 is TGTGCCAGCAGCTTAGGGGCACAGCCTAATGAGCAGTTCTTC. Together with reference TRBV7-2 and TRBJ2-1, the CDR3 gives the full variable domain: GAGVSQSPSNKVTEKGKDVELRCDPISGHTALYWYRQSLGQGLEFLIYFQGNSAPDKSGLPSDRFSAERTGGSVSTLTIQRTQQEDSAVYLCASSLGAQPNEQFFGPGTRLTVL.

The V gene is TRBV7-9, the J gene TRBJ1-2; D remains unclear. CDR1 and CDR2 from the germline V gene are SEHNR and FQNEAQ (reference sequence). CDR3 length: 16 amino acids. Trimming took 8 bases from V and 8 from J, leaving 27 bases between them. CDR3 DNA sequence: TGTGCCAGCCTTTCTCGGTATAGGGAAACTCGGGAAGGCTACACCTTC. It is translated as CASLSRYRETREGYTF.

The chain has TRBV7-2 and TRBJ2-4; D is perhaps TRBD2 (6 bases). Looked up from germline, CDR1 is SGHTA and CDR2 is FQGNSA. The CDR3 is 19 amino acids. V lost 5 bases to trimming and J lost 0 bases, with 23 bases between them. The CDR3 bases are TGTGCCAGCAGCACCCCGACGAACGCTGCGGGGCTAGCCAAAAACATTCAGTACTTC. Translating it yields CASSTPTNAAGLAKNIQYF. Drawing the rest from reference TRBV7-2 and TRBJ2-4, the complete variable domain is GAGVSQSPSNKVTEKGKDVELRCDPISGHTALYWYRQSLGQGLEFLIYFQGNSAPDKSGLPSDRFSAERTGGSVSTLTIQRTQQEDSAVYLCASSTPTNAAGLAKNIQYFGAGTRLSVL.

This clone has just one count. The J gene is TRBJ2-5, the V gene TRBV11-2; weak D call: TRBD2 (5 bases). CDR1 is SGHAT, CDR2 FQNNGV, per germline. The CDR3 is 14 amino acids. V lost 5 bases and J 2 bases, leaving 12 bases between the germline ends. The CDR3 region is CASSPSRTQETQYF. CDR3 nucleotides: TGTGCCAGCAGCCCATCGAGGACTCAAGAGACCCAGTACTTC.

This rearrangement joins TRBV21-1 to TRBJ2-1; the table gives TRBD2 as D, unverified against the DNA. TRBV21-1 represents a pseudogene. The CDR3 consists of 17 residues. The CDR3 loop reads CASSVYGTSGHHNGQFF. CDR3 nucleotides: TGTGCCAGCAGCGTCTATGGGACTAGCGGGCACCACAATGGGCAGTTCTTC.

The chain links TRBV19 to TRBJ1-2, with D possibly matching TRBD1 (5 bases). Trimming shortened V by 10 bases and J by 6 bases, and 15 bases separated the two germline ends. The CDR3 spans 12 residues. The germline CDR1 and CDR2 sequences are LNHDA and SQIVND (reference sequence). The CDR3 protein is CATTQEPNGYTF. In nucleotides, the CDR3 is TGTGCCACGACACAGGAACCTAATGGCTACACCTTC.

The rearrangement joins TRBV9 to TRBJ1-6; 8 nucleotides align to TRBD1. CDR1 and CDR2 (germline): SGDLS, YYNGEE. Trimming removed 4 bases from V and 5 bases from J; junction bases left unmatched: 8. The CDR3 covers 16 residues. The CDR3 nucleotides read TGTGCCAGCAGCCGAGGGGTGGGACAGGATAATTCACCCCTCCACTTT. Protein sequence: CASSRGVGQDNSPLHF.

The chain employs TRBV2 and TRBJ2-1; D perhaps matches TRBD1 (6 bases). This CDR3 is 13 amino acids long. V lost 6 bases and J 5 bases, leaving 11 bases between the germline ends. In germline, CDR1 is SNHLY, CDR2 FYNNEI. The CDR3 region is CASSARGNNEQFF. The CDR3 coding sequence is TGTGCCAGCAGCGCCAGGGGTAACAATGAGCAGTTCTTC.

The V and J genes are TRBV28 and TRBJ1-2; a weak D match, TRBD1 (5 bases). V lost 9 bases and J lost 2, with 16 bases in between. CDR1 and CDR2 from the germline V gene are MDHEN and SYDVKM. The CDR3 runs 14 residues. Here the CDR3 reads CASQWAGNNYGYTF. The DNA of the CDR3 is TGTGCCAGTCAATGGGCAGGGAACAACTATGGCTACACCTTC.

The chain employs TRBV9 and TRBJ2-3; 10 bases line up with TRBD2. Per germline, CDR1 SGDLS and CDR2 YYNGEE. The CDR3 is 18 residues long. V dropped 0 bases and J dropped 0; count of bases not matched to a gene: 7. The CDR3 here is CASSVGASGGPSTDTQYF. DNA for the CDR3: TGTGCCAGCAGCGTAGGGGCTAGCGGGGGACCGAGCACAGATACGCAGTATTTT.

The chain joins TRBV6-5 to TRBJ1-1, with D perhaps TRBD1 (6 bases). Germline V gene lookup returns CDR1 MNHEY and CDR2 SVGAGI. The CDR3 has 15 amino acids. The V gene lost 2 bases and the J gene lost 10 bases, with 20 bases spanning the gap. CDR3 sequence: CASSYTQAGAVGAFF. The DNA of the CDR3 is TGTGCCAGCAGTTACACACAAGCAGGGGCCGTCGGAGCTTTCTTT.

This chain connects TRBV7-2 to TRBJ2-1; 7 nucleotides agree with TRBD1. With 1 base clipped from V and 2 bases from J, the junction kept 8 bases outside the gene matches. The CDR3 is made up of 17 amino acids. In germline, CDR1 is SGHTA, CDR2 FQGNSA. Here the CDR3 reads CASSLDWGTGAYNEQFF. In DNA, the CDR3 is TGTGCCAGCAGCTTAGATTGGGGAACAGGGGCCTACAATGAGCAGTTCTTC.

The rearrangement links TRBV4-1 to TRBJ2-2; 9 bases line up with TRBD2. Germline lookup yields CDR1 MGHRA and CDR2 YSYEKL. The CDR3 covers 15 residues. With 1 base clipped from V and 3 bases from J, the junction kept 0 bases outside the gene matches. The CDR3 DNA reads as TGCGCCAGCAGCCAAGGACTAGCGGACACCGGGGAGCTGTTTTTT. Translating it yields CASSQGLADTGELFF.

The chain carries TRBV28 and TRBJ2-7; D unclear. This CDR3 has 14 amino acids. Germline values: CDR1 MDHEN, CDR2 SYDVKM. Trimming took 5 bases from V and 1 from J, leaving 12 bases between them. CDR3 DNA sequence: TGTGCCAGCAGTCGACACAGTCCGTCCTACGAGCAGTACTTC. Protein product: CASSRHSPSYEQYF.

About this clone: This sample includes further DNA sequences coding for the same CDR3. This chain connects TRBV9 to TRBJ1-1; TRBD1 is a possible D gene (5 bases). V was trimmed by 2 bases and J by 2 bases, leaving 16 bases between them. CDR1 and CDR2 from the germline V gene are SGDLS and YYNGEE. The CDR3 spans 16 residues. DNA of the CDR3: TGTGCCAGCAGCGTGGTTCCCGGGGGGAAAAACACTGAAGCTTTCTTT. This sequence encodes CASSVVPGGKNTEAFF.

The V call is TRBV11-2, the J call TRBJ2-7, with a possible D match to TRBD2 (6 bases). The CDR3 is 14 residues long. V lost 5 bases, J lost 3 bases, and 14 bases lay in between. Germline V lookup: CDR1 SGHAT, CDR2 FQNNGV. The CDR3 DNA reads TGTGCCAGCAGCAAGGACGTCGGGGGCTACGAGCAGTACTTC. Translation: CASSKDVGGYEQYF.

The J gene is TRBJ2-2, the V gene TRBV5-1; D is uncertain. The CDR3 is 13 residues long. Germline V lookup: CDR1 SGHRS, CDR2 YFSETQ. V was clipped by 4 bases and J by 1 base, with 5 bases between them. DNA of the CDR3: TGCGCCAGCAGCCCCCAGAACACCGGGGAGCTGTTTTTT. It is translated as CASSPQNTGELFF.

The rearrangement links TRBV7-9 to TRBJ2-7; 7 bases are a match to TRBD2. The length of the CDR3 is 15 residues. The germline gives CDR1 SEHNR, CDR2 FQNEAQ (reference sequence). The V and J ends lost 4 bases and 5 bases, in that order; junction bases with no gene match: 11. The CDR3 DNA sequence: TGTGCCAGCAGCTCCCGGGGGGTATCAGGCCACGAGCAGTACTTC. This codes for CASSSRGVSGHEQYF.

This CDR3 is CASSDRGDQETQYF. DNA of the CDR3: TGTGCCAGTAGTGACAGGGGTGATCAAGAGACCCAGTACTTC. The rearrangement joins TRBV19 to TRBJ2-5; 8 bases align to TRBD1. The CDR3 extends over 14 amino acids. The germline V gene has CDR1 LNHDA and CDR2 SQIVND (reference sequence). V shed 5 bases, J shed 2 bases, and the junction held 4 bases outside the gene matches.

This clone was counted a few times. CDR3 protein: CASSQHYRSGNTIYF. The CDR3, as DNA: TGCGCCAGCAGCCAACACTACCGCTCTGGAAACACCATATATTTT. This rearrangement joins TRBV4-3 to TRBJ1-3; no definite D call. V was clipped by 2 bases and J by 0 bases, with 8 bases between them. Germline CDR1 and CDR2: LGHNA and YSLEER. The CDR3 is made up of 15 amino acids.

The gene calls are TRBV25-1 and TRBJ2-1; 10 bases match TRBD2. V was pared by 4 bases and J by 5 bases, with 11 bases of the junction left unmatched. Germline CDR1 and CDR2: MGHDK and SYGVNS. The CDR3 has 17 amino acids. CDR3 residues: CASSGGSSGGPHNEQFF. CDR3 sequence (DNA): TGTGCCAGCAGTGGGGGCTCTAGCGGGGGCCCCCACAATGAGCAGTTCTTC.

The chain employs TRBV18 and TRBJ2-1; 12 positions agree with TRBD2. This CDR3 is built from 15 residues. The germline V gene has CDR1 KGHSH and CDR2 LQKENI. Losses at the gene ends were 1 base for V and 9 bases for J; bases not matched to a gene: 4. The CDR3 loop reads CASSPRTSGDAEQFF. DNA of the CDR3: TGTGCCAGCTCACCACGGACTAGCGGGGATGCTGAGCAGTTCTTC.